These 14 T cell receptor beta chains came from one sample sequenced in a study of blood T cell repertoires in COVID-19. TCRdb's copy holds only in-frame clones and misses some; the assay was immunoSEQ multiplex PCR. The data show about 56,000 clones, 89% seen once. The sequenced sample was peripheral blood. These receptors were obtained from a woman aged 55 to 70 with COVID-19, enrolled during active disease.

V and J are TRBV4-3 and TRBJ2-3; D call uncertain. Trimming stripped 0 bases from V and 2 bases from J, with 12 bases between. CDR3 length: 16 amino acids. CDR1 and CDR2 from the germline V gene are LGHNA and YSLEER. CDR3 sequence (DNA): TGCGCCAGCAGCCAAGACCGGAGCCTTTCCACAGATACGCAGTATTTT. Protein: CASSQDRSLSTDTQYF.

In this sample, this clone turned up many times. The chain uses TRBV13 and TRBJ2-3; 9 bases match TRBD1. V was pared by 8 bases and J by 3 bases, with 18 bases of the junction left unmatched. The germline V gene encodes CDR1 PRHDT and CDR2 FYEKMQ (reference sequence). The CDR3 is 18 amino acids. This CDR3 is CASQGQGRLNPLTDTQYF. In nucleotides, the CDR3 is TGTGCCAGCCAGGGACAGGGAAGACTTAACCCCTTGACAGATACGCAGTATTTT.

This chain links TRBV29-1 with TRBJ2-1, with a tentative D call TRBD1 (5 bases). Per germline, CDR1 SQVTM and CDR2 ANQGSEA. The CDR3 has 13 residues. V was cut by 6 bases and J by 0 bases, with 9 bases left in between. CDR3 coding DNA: TGCAGCGTATCAGGGTCCTCCTACAATGAGCAGTTCTTC. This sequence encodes CSVSGSSYNEQFF.

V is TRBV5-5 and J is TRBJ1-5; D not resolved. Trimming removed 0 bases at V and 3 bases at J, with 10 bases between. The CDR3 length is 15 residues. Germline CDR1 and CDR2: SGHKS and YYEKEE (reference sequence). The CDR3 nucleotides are TGTGCCAGCAGCTTGGCCGCACAGTACAATCAGCCCCAGCATTTT. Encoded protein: CASSLAAQYNQPQHF.

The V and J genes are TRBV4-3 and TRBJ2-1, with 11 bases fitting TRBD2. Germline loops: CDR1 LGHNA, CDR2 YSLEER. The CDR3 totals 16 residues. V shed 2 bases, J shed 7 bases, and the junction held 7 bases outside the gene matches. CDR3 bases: TGCGCCAGCAGCCAATCAAGGGCTAGCGGGAGGAATGAGCAGTTCTTC. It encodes CASSQSRASGRNEQFF.

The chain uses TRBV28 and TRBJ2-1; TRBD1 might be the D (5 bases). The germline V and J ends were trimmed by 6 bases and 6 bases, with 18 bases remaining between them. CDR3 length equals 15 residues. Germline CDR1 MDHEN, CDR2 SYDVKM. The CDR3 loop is CASRSLTGGANEQFF. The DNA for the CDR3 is TGTGCCAGCAGATCCCTCACTGGTGGGGCCAATGAGCAGTTCTTC.

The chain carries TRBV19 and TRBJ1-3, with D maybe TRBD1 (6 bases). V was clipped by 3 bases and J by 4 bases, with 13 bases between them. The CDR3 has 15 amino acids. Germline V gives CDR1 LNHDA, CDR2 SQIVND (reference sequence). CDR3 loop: CASSIAGVSGNTIYF. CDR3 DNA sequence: TGTGCCAGTAGTATTGCAGGGGTATCCGGAAACACCATATATTTT.

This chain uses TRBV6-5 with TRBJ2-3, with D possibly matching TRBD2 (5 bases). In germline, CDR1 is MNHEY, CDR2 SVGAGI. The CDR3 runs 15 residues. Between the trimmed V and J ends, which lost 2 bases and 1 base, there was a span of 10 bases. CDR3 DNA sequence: TGTGCCAGCAGTTACAAGGTTAGCGGCACAGATACGCAGTATTTT. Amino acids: CASSYKVSGTDTQYF.

The CDR3 spells CASSMTGPSTGELFF. In DNA, the CDR3 is TGTGCCAGTAGTATGACAGGGCCAAGCACCGGGGAGCTGTTTTTT. The rearrangement uses TRBV19 and TRBJ2-2; 7 bases are shared with TRBD1. The V gene's germline CDR1 is LNHDA and CDR2 SQIVND (reference sequence). The V gene end was trimmed by 3 bases and the J gene end by 4 bases; junction bases not matched to a gene: 5. The CDR3 is 15 amino acids.

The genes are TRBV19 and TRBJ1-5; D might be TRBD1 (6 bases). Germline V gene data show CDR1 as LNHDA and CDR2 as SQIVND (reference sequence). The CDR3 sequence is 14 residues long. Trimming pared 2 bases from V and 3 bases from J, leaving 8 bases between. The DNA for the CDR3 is TGTGCCAGTAGTATACAGGGGCCCAATCAGCCCCAGCATTTT. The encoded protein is CASSIQGPNQPQHF.

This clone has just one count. DNA for the CDR3: TGTGCCAGCAGCTTGGGGCAGGGGGCGCAGGGGATGAAAGCTTTCTTT. Amino acids: CASSLGQGAQGMKAFF. The J gene is TRBJ1-1, the V gene TRBV5-4, with 8 bases that match TRBD1. The CDR3 runs to 16 residues. Germline assignment: CDR1 SGHNT and CDR2 YYREEE (reference sequence). Unmatched junction bases numbered 13, after V lost 0 bases and J lost 9 bases.

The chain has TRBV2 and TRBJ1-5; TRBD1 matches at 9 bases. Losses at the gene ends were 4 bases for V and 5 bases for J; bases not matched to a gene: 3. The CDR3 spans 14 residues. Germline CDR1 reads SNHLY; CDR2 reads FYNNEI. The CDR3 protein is CASSGDREDQPQHF. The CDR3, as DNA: TGTGCCAGCAGTGGGGACAGGGAAGATCAGCCCCAGCATTTT.

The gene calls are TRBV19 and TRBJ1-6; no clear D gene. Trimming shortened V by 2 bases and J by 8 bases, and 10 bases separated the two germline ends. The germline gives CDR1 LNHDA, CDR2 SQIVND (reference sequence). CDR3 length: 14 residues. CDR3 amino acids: CASSIKGEDSPLHF. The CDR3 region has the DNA TGTGCCAGTAGTATAAAGGGAGAAGATTCACCCCTCCACTTT.

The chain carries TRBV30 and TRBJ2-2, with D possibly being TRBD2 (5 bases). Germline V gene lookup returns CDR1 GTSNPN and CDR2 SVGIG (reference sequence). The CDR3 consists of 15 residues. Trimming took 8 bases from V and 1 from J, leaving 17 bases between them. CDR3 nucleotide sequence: TGTGCCAGAGACGCCCGAAGCGGGAACACCGGGGAGCTGTTTTTT. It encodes CARDARSGNTGELFF.